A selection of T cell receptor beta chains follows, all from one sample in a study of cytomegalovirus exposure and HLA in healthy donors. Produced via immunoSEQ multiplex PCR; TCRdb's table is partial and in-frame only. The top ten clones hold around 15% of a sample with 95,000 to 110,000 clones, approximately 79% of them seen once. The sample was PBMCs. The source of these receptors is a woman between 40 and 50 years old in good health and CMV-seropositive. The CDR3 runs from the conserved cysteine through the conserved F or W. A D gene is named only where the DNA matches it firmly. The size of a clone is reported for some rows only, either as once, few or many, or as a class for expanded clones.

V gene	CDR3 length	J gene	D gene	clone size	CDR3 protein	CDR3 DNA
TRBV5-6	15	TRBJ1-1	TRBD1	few	CASSPNRGLNTEAFF	TGTGCCAGCAGCCCTAACAGGGGGTTGAACACTGAAGCTTTCTTT
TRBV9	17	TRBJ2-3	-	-	CASSAGPWGEPTDTQYF	TGTGCCAGCAGCGCAGGCCCTTGGGGGGAACCCACAGATACGCAGTATTTT
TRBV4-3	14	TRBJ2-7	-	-	CASSQGRGRYEQYF	TGCGCCAGCAGCCAAGGGCGAGGTCGCTACGAGCAGTACTTC
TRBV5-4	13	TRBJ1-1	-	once	CASGTQENTEAFF	TGTGCCAGCGGCACCCAAGAGAACACTGAAGCTTTCTTT
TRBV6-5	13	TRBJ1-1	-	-	CASTWGGHTEAFF	TGTGCCAGCACTTGGGGGGGTCACACTGAAGCTTTCTTT
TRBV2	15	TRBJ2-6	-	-	CASMLQYSGANVLTF	TGTGCCAGCATGCTCCAGTACTCTGGGGCCAACGTCCTGACTTTC
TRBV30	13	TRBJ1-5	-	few	CAWSAGGNQPQHF	TGTGCCTGGAGCGCAGGGGGCAATCAGCCCCAGCATTTT
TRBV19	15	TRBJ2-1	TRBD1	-	CASSPGQGRFNEQFF	TGTGCCAGTAGCCCAGGACAGGGAAGGTTCAATGAGCAGTTCTTC
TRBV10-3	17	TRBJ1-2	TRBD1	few	CAISEFSPGQGAEGYTF	TGTGCCATCAGTGAGTTTTCCCCAGGACAGGGGGCTGAGGGCTACACCTTC
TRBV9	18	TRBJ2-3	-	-	CASSVEGRMGRVGDTQYF	TGTGCCAGCAGCGTAGAAGGACGAATGGGCAGGGTAGGAGATACGCAGTATTTT
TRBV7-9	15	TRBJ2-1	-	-	CASSGNTRSYNEQFF	TGTGCCAGCAGCGGTAATACTAGGTCCTACAATGAGCAGTTCTTC
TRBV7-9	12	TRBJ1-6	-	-	CASSMDSYPLHF	TGTGCCAGCAGCATGGACAGTTACCCCCTCCACTTT
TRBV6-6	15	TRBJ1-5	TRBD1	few	CASSHGTVSNQPQHF	TGTGCCAGCAGTCACGGGACAGTAAGCAATCAGCCCCAGCATTTT
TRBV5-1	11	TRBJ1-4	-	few	CASRRDEKLFF	TGCGCCAGCCGGAGGGATGAAAAACTGTTTTTT
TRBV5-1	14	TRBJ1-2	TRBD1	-	CASSPDRVDYGYTF	TGCGCCAGCAGCCCCGACAGGGTAGACTATGGCTACACCTTC
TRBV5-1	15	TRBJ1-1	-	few	CASSRQGLGYTEAFF	TGCGCCAGCAGCCGGCAGGGCTTGGGGTACACTGAAGCTTTCTTT
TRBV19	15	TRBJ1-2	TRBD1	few	CASSSTGGGGDGYTF	TGTGCCAGTAGTAGCACAGGGGGTGGAGGTGATGGCTACACCTTC
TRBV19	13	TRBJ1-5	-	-	CASSPGDYQPQHF	TGTGCCAGTAGCCCCGGGGACTATCAGCCCCAGCATTTT
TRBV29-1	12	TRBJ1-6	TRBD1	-	CSVRTGDSPLHF	TGCAGCGTCAGGACAGGCGATTCACCCCTCCACTTT
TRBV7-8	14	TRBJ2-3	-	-	CASSPGTGTDTQYF	TGTGCCAGCAGCCCAGGGACTGGCACAGATACGCAGTATTTT
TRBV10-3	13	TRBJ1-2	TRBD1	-	CAINSGGDYGYTF	TGTGCCATCAACTCAGGGGGCGACTATGGCTACACCTTC
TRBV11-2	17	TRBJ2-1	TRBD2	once	CASSPRAGGNPFNEQFF	TGTGCCAGCAGCCCCCGCGCGGGGGGAAACCCTTTCAATGAGCAGTTCTTC
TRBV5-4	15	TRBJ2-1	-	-	CASSLAMDRRAEQFF	TGTGCCAGCAGCTTGGCCATGGACAGACGGGCTGAGCAGTTCTTC
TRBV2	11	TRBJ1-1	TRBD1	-	CASYTGVEAFF	TGTGCCAGCTATACAGGGGTTGAAGCTTTCTTT
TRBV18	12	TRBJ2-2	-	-	CASSPPTGELFF	TGTGCCAGCTCACCCCCTACCGGGGAGCTGTTTTTT
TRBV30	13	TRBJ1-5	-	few	CAWSAQGNQPQHF	TGTGCCTGGAGTGCCCAGGGCAATCAGCCCCAGCATTTT
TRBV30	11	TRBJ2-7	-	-	CAWSTQYEQYF	TGTGCCTGGAGTACCCAGTACGAGCAGTACTTC
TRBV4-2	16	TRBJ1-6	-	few	CASSQDQTGWDSPLHF	TGTGCCAGCAGCCAAGATCAGACAGGCTGGGATTCACCCCTCCACTTT
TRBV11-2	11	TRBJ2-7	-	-	CASSPAYEQYF	TGTGCCAGCAGCCCAGCCTACGAGCAGTACTTC
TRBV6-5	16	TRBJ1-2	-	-	CASSYLGTGPGYGYTF	TGTGCCAGCAGTTACTTAGGCACAGGTCCAGGCTATGGCTACACCTTC
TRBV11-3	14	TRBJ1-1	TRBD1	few	CASSYRGPNTEAFF	TGTGCCAGCAGCTACAGGGGGCCAAACACTGAAGCTTTCTTT
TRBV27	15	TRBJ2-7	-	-	CASSFGAGYASEQYF	TGTGCCAGCAGTTTTGGGGCAGGGTACGCGAGCGAGCAGTACTTC
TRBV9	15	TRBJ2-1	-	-	CASSVVPSDYNEQFF	TGTGCCAGCAGCGTAGTCCCCAGCGACTACAATGAGCAGTTCTTC
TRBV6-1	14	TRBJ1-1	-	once	CASSEGGMNTEAFF	TGTGCCAGCAGTGAGGGGGGGATGAACACTGAAGCTTTCTTT
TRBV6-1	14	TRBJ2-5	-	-	CASTRLGGRDPSYF	TGTGCCAGCACCAGGTTAGGGGGAAGAGACCCTTCCTACTTC
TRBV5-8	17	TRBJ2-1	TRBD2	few	CASSPQGGLARSNEQFF	TGTGCCAGCAGCCCCCAGGGGGGACTAGCGAGATCCAATGAGCAGTTCTTC
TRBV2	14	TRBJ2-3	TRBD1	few	CASRATGSTDTQYF	TGTGCCAGCAGGGCGACAGGGAGCACAGATACGCAGTATTTT
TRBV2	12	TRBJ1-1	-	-	CASSPGLWGAFF	TGTGCCAGCAGCCCGGGACTTTGGGGGGCTTTCTTT
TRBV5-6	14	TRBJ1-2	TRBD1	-	CASSLGTAIYGYTF	TGTGCCAGCAGCCTAGGGACAGCCATCTATGGCTACACCTTC
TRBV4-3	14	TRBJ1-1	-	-	CASSQDPRSAEAFF	TGCGCCAGCAGCCAAGATCCGAGGTCGGCTGAAGCTTTCTTT
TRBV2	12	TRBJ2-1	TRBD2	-	CASSGGSNEQFF	TGTGCCAGCTCGGGGGGTTCAAATGAGCAGTTCTTC
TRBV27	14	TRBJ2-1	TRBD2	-	CASRALAVSNEQFF	TGTGCCAGCAGGGCTCTAGCGGTCTCCAATGAGCAGTTCTTC